The 20 T cell receptor beta chains given below trace back to one sample, sequenced in a study of cytomegalovirus exposure and HLA in healthy donors. Researchers ran the PCR with 60 Vbeta and 13 Jbeta primers. TCRdb keeps only in-frame clones here, not all; method: immunoSEQ multiplex PCR. This sample has around 190,000 clones; approximately 80% occur once, and the top ten carry around 3.7%. Sequencing used PBMCs. The receptors come from a middle-aged man in good health and CMV-seropositive.

This clone was observed a few times. The V call is TRBV4-2, the J call TRBJ1-6; 8 bases match TRBD1. CDR3 size: 17 residues. V shed 1 base, J shed 6 bases, and the junction held 8 bases outside the gene matches. In germline, CDR1 is LGHNA, CDR2 YNFKEQ. The CDR3 loop reads CASSQGVQGATNSPLHF. In DNA form, the CDR3 reads TGTGCCAGCAGCCAAGGGGTTCAGGGGGCTACTAATTCACCCCTCCACTTT.

The rearrangement links TRBV28 to TRBJ1-3; D call uncertain. The CDR3 extends over 17 amino acids. Germline loops: CDR1 MDHEN, CDR2 SYDVKM. V was pared by 2 bases and J by 0 bases, with 14 bases between. The CDR3 DNA reads as TGTGCCAGCAGTTTACTTGGAGGCCGGAACTCTGGAAACACCATATATTTT. Encoded protein: CASSLLGGRNSGNTIYF.

The chain employs TRBV7-6 and TRBJ2-3, with 7 bases fitting TRBD2. V was clipped by 1 base and J by 1 base; unmatched bases: 2. Germline loops: CDR1 SGHVS, CDR2 FNYEAQ. This CDR3 spans 15 amino acids. The CDR3 DNA reads TGTGCCAGCAGCTTAGTAGGGAGGGGCACAGATACGCAGTATTTT. This codes for CASSLVGRGTDTQYF.

The chain joins TRBV2 to TRBJ2-3; D is undetermined. V was clipped by 7 bases and J by 8 bases, with 10 bases between them. CDR1 and CDR2 (germline): SNHLY, FYNNEI. The CDR3 has 11 amino acids. DNA of the CDR3: TGTGCCAGCATCCGGGTCGGTACGCAGTATTTT. This encodes CASIRVGTQYF.

As to this clone: Other DNA sequences from this sample encode an identical CDR3 as well. The V call is TRBV7-8, the J call TRBJ1-5; D is perhaps TRBD1 (6 bases). Trimming removed 3 bases at V and 0 bases at J, with 12 bases between. CDR1 and CDR2 (germline): SGHVS, FQNEAQ. The CDR3 contains 16 residues. CDR3 amino acids: CASSLGTGHSNQPQHF. CDR3 sequence (DNA): TGTGCCAGCAGCTTGGGCACAGGGCATAGCAATCAGCCCCAGCATTTT.

The V and J genes are TRBV28 and TRBJ2-3; 8 nucleotides line up with TRBD2. This CDR3 has 16 residues. Germline V gives CDR1 MDHEN, CDR2 SYDVKM. The V and J ends lost 7 bases and 3 bases, in that order; junction bases with no gene match: 12. This chain's CDR3 is CASNPIGLATTDTQYF. The CDR3 bases are TGTGCCAGCAACCCAATCGGACTAGCAACTACAGATACGCAGTATTTT.

This chain links TRBV7-9 with TRBJ2-5; 7 bases line up with TRBD2. Germline trimming cut 1 base from V and 4 bases from J; bases unmatched to any gene: 3. Germline CDR1 and CDR2: SEHNR and FQNEAQ (reference sequence). The CDR3 spans 14 residues. This CDR3 is CASSLEGGRETQYF. The CDR3 DNA reads TGTGCCAGCAGCTTAGAGGGCGGGAGAGAGACCCAGTACTTC.

This chain links TRBV19 with TRBJ2-2, with a possible D match to TRBD1 (5 bases). The CDR3 has 13 amino acids. The V gene's germline CDR1 is LNHDA and CDR2 SQIVND (reference sequence). The V and J ends lost 6 bases and 3 bases respectively, with 8 bases between them. The CDR3 loop is CASRTVDTGELFF. CDR3 in DNA: TGTGCCAGTAGGACAGTGGACACCGGGGAGCTGTTTTTT. Supplemented by reference TRBV19 and TRBJ2-2, the full variable domain reads DGGITQSPKYLFRKEGQNVTLSCEQNLNHDAMYWYRQDPGQGLRLIYYSQIVNDFQKGDIAEGYSVSREKKESFPLTVTSAQKNPTAFYLCASRTVDTGELFFGEGSRLTVL.

The chain links TRBV5-1 to TRBJ2-7; 7 bases are shared with TRBD2. In germline, CDR1 is SGHRS, CDR2 YFSETQ. CDR3 length: 16 amino acids. V dropped 0 bases and J dropped 3; count of bases not matched to a gene: 9. The CDR3 loop is CASSLEGEWEGYEQYF. The CDR3 nucleotides are TGCGCCAGCAGCTTGGAAGGGGAGTGGGAGGGCTACGAGCAGTACTTC.

V is TRBV5-6 and J is TRBJ2-2, with TRBD1 identical over 8 bases. Looked up from germline, CDR1 is SGHDT and CDR2 is YYEEEE. The trim removed 6 bases at V and 7 bases at J, leaving 5 bases unmatched. The CDR3 spans 13 residues. The CDR3 loop reads CASTQGGYGELFF. The CDR3 nucleotides are TGTGCCAGCACACAGGGGGGATACGGGGAGCTGTTTTTT.

The CDR3 bases are TGTGCCAGCAGCGGAGGACAGGATACCTCCTACGAGCAGTACTTC. Translation: CASSGGQDTSYEQYF. The chain employs TRBV7-9 and TRBJ2-7; 7 positions match TRBD1. The CDR3 contains 15 residues. Unmatched junction bases numbered 7, after V lost 5 bases and J lost 0 bases. Germline V gives CDR1 SEHNR, CDR2 FQNEAQ (reference sequence).

The rearrangement links TRBV19 to TRBJ1-2; possible D gene TRBD1, 6 bases. V lost 5 bases to trimming and J lost 0 bases, with 10 bases between them. The CDR3 length is 14 residues. The V gene's germline CDR1 is LNHDA and CDR2 SQIVND (reference sequence). In DNA, the CDR3 is TGTGCCAGTAGTTTGGCAGGGGCTAACTATGGCTACACCTTC. This sequence encodes CASSLAGANYGYTF.

The table lists this clone with a count of one. One end of the junction fails to match germline, which may point to a read error. V is TRBV10-3 and J is TRBJ2-6; D is uncertain. Germline CDR1 and CDR2: ENHRY and SYGVKD. The CDR3 is 16 residues long. CDR3 nucleotides: TGTGCCAGCAGTTACTCTAGAAACTCTGGGGCCAACGTCCTGACTTTC. Translated: CASSYSRNSGANVLTF.

The chain couples TRBV6-6 to TRBJ1-3, with D uncertain. This CDR3 has 12 residues. Per germline, CDR1 MNHNY and CDR2 SVGAGI (reference sequence). Trimming cost V 6 bases and J 0 bases, with 3 bases left between them. CDR3 bases: TGTGCCAGCAGGAGCTCTGGAAACACCATATATTTT. Amino acid sequence: CASRSSGNTIYF.

The genes are TRBV18 and TRBJ2-7; D is possibly TRBD2 (6 bases). The V end was cut by 5 bases, the J end by 7 bases, with 12 bases between. Per the germline V gene, CDR1 is KGHSH and CDR2 is LQKENI. CDR3 length: 12 amino acids. The CDR3 loop is CASSGGRMEQYF. CDR3 DNA: TGTGCCAGCTCAGGTGGGAGGATGGAGCAGTACTTC.

The V call is TRBV9, the J call TRBJ1-4, with D perhaps TRBD1 (6 bases). The V end lost 0 bases, the J end lost 4 bases, and 10 bases lay between the germline ends. This CDR3 spans 15 amino acids. Germline V CDR1 and CDR2: SGDLS, YYNGEE. The CDR3 is CASSVGTEHNEKLFF. Here the CDR3 DNA reads TGTGCCAGCAGCGTAGGGACAGAACATAATGAAAAACTGTTTTTT.

This chain uses TRBV7-2 with TRBJ2-1, with 7 bases that match TRBD1. Germline-derived CDR1 and CDR2 are SGHTA and FQGNSA. Germline trimming cut 4 bases from V and 4 bases from J; bases unmatched to any gene: 1. The CDR3 is made up of 13 amino acids. CDR3 residues: CASSSGQYNEQFF. For the CDR3, the DNA is TGTGCCAGCAGCTCGGGACAGTACAATGAGCAGTTCTTC.

This sequence joins TRBV30 and TRBJ1-2; a weak D match, TRBD1 (6 bases). The V end lost 0 bases, the J end lost 8 bases, and 16 bases lay between the germline ends. Germline CDR1 GTSNPN, CDR2 SVGIG (reference sequence). The CDR3 loop spans 14 amino acids. The CDR3 loop is CAWSVRVGGAGYTF. The CDR3, as DNA: TGTGCCTGGAGTGTTCGGGTTGGGGGGGCCGGCTACACCTTC. Together with reference TRBV30 and TRBJ1-2, the CDR3 gives the full variable domain: SQTIHQWPATLVQPVGSPLSLECTVEGTSNPNLYWYRQAAGRGLQLLFYSVGIGQISSEVPQNLSASRPQDRQFILSSKKLLLSDSGFYLCAWSVRVGGAGYTFGSGTRLTVV.

The chain uses TRBV7-2 and TRBJ2-3; D is unresolved. The CDR3 consists of 16 residues. Between the trimmed V and J ends, which lost 5 bases and 0 bases, there was a span of 15 bases. Germline-derived CDR1 and CDR2 are SGHTA and FQGNSA. This chain's CDR3 is CASSPPRLGSTDTQYF. The CDR3 DNA follows: TGTGCCAGCAGCCCCCCTAGGTTGGGTAGCACAGATACGCAGTATTTT.

The chain links TRBV28 to TRBJ2-3, with TRBD2 as a possible D gene (5 bases). Trimming left V 2 bases short and J 0 bases short, with 12 bases between. This CDR3 has 16 residues. CDR1 is MDHEN, CDR2 SYDVKM, per germline. The CDR3 protein is CASSLALAESTDTQYF. The CDR3 DNA is TGTGCCAGCAGTTTAGCCCTAGCAGAGAGCACAGATACGCAGTATTTT.